Listed below are T cell receptor beta chains from one sample, sequenced in a study of blood T cell repertoires in COVID-19. Clones were read by immunoSEQ multiplex PCR, and TCRdb kept only the in-frame ones, dropping some. This sample carries hundreds of thousands of clones, 80% to 90% of them seen once, and the ten largest clones take more than 1.5%. The sample consisted of PBMCs or T cells enriched from blood (not recorded which). Receptors were obtained from a middle-aged man who had recovered from COVID-19. Each CDR3 is given without its conserved first and last residue.

cdr3_aa,v_call
ASSLDSVVSSGELF,TRBV7-2
ASSPRGASSYEQY,TRBV4-1
ASSAAGRAD,TRBV2
ASRPRTGLNSPLH,TRBV7-9
ASSLTRGGDNEQF,TRBV18
ASSYVQTDTQY,TRBV6-5
ASSRGVGADTQY,TRBV19
ASSDSAGTPTYEQY,TRBV6-4
ASKELYNSPLH,TRBV3-1/TRBV3-2
ASSPGGNTEAF,TRBV7-2
ASSLVGAQETQY,TRBV5-1
ASSLGQGRH,TRBV7-2
SASWGEGYGYT,TRBV20-1
AISLTILPGQGLKQY,TRBV10-3
ASRSGLAGDLYEQY,TRBV5-4
ASSENPRAWGYT,TRBV11-1
ASSQEGTGNNQPQH,TRBV4-1
ASSETFRQGADNYGYT,TRBV2
ASRGRWGYNEQF,TRBV28
ASSPGDGYT,TRBV27
ASNGGEGQPQH,TRBV19
ASSPKGKGIDTQY,TRBV27
ASSGRLNSPLH,TRBV12-3/TRBV12-4
ASRKAKTSGASNEQF,TRBV28
ASRRQAHRGRTSGGYEQY,TRBV4-1
ASSDGLAPGKF,TRBV9
ASSLNIPGTYEQY,TRBV5-1
ASSYRDTDNEQF,TRBV7-3
ASSLGGVKGYEQY,TRBV7-8
ASSVATGTDTQY,TRBV9
AIKNDGWTAGEQF,TRBV10-3
ASSLVQGVCT,TRBV12-3/TRBV12-4
ASSIGTARYEQY,TRBV13
ASSMDWLAGTRELF,TRBV19
ASSKDWGQGYEQY,TRBV6-5
ASSLYGTSEAF,TRBV7-9
ASSQDYGGRTEAF,TRBV4-3
AIREPGQEGEKLF,TRBV10-3
ASSPLAGINTGELF,TRBV18
ASSLVPTLDTVGYEQY,TRBV5-1